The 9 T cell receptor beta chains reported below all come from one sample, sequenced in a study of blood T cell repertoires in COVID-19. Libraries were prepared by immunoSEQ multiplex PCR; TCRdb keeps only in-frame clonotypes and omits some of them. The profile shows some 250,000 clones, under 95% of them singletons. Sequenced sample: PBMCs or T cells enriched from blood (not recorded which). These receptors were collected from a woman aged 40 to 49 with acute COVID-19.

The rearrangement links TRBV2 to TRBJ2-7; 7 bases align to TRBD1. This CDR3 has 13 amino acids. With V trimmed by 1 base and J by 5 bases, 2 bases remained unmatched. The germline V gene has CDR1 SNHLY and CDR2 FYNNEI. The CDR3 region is CASSEGTGNEQYF. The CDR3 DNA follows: TGTGCCAGCAGTGAAGGGACAGGCAACGAGCAGTACTTC.

The CDR3 DNA reads TGTGCCAGCAGTTCGAGGATGAACACTGAAGCTTTCTTT. As protein: CASSSRMNTEAFF. The chain recombines TRBV2 with TRBJ1-1, with unresolved D. This CDR3 has 13 amino acids. V shed 5 bases and J shed 0 bases, with 7 bases lying between them. CDR1 is SNHLY and CDR2 is FYNNEI in the germline V gene.

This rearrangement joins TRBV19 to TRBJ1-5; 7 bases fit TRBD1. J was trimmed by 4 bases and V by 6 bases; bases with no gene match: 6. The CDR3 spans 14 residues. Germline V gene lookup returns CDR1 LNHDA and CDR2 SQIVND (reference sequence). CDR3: CASRSDRVNQPQHF. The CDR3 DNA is TGTGCCAGTAGATCCGACAGGGTAAATCAGCCCCAGCATTTT.

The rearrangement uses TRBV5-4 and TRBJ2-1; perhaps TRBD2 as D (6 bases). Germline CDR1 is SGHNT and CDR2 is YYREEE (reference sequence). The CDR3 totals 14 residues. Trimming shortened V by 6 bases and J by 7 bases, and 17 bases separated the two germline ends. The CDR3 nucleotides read TGTGCCAGCAACCGGGACTCGCCCTTGAATGAGCAGTTCTTC. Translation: CASNRDSPLNEQFF.

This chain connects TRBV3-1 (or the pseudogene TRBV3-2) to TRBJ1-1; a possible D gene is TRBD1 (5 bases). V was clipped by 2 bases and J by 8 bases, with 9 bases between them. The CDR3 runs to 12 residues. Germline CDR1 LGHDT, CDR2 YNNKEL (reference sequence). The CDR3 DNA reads TGTGCCAGCAGCCAATCAACAGGAGAAGCTTTCTTT. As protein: CASSQSTGEAFF.

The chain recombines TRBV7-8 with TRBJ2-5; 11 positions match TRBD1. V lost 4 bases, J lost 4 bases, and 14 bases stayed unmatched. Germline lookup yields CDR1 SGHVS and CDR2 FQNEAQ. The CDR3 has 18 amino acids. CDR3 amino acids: CASSWTTKDRGRRETQYF. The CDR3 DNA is TGTGCCAGCAGCTGGACCACAAAGGACAGGGGGCGCCGAGAGACCCAGTACTTC.

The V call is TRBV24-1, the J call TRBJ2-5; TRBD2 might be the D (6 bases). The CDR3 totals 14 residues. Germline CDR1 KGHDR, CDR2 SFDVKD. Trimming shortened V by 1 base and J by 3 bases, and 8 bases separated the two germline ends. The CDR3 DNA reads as TGTGCCACCAGTGATTTAGGCGGGAAAGAGACCCAGTACTTC. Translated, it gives CATSDLGGKETQYF.

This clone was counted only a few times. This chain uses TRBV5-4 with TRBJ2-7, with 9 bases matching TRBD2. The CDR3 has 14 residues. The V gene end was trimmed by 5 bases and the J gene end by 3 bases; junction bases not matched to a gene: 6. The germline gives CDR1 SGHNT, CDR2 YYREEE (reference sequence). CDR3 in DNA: TGTGCCAGCAGTCATAGCGGGGGCCTCTACGAGCAGTACTTC. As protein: CASSHSGGLYEQYF.

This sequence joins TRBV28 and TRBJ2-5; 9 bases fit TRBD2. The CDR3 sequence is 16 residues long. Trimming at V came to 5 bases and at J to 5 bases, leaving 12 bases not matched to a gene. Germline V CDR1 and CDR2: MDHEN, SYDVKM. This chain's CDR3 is CASSPPRLAGWETQYF. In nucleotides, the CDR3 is TGTGCCAGCAGTCCCCCCCGGCTAGCGGGGTGGGAGACCCAGTACTTC.